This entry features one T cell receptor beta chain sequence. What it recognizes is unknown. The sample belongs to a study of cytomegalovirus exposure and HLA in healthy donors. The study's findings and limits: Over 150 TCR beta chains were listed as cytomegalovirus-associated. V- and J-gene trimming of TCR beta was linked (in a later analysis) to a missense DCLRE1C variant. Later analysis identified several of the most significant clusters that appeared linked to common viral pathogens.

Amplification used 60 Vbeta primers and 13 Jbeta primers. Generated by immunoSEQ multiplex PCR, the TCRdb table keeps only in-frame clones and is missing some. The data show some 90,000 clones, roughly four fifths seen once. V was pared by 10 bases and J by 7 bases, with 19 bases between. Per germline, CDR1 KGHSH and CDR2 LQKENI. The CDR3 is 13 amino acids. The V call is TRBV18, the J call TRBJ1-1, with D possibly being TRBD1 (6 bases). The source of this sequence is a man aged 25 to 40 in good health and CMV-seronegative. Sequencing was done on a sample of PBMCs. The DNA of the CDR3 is TGTGCCACAAACCGGGGCCAGGACAGTGAAGCTTTCTTT. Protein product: CATNRGQDSEAFF. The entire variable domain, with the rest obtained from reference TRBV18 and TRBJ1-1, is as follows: NAGVMQNPRHLVRRRGQEARLRCSPMKGHSHVYWYRQLPEEGLKFMVYLQKENIIDESGMPKERFSAEFPKEGPSILRIQQVVRGDSAAYFCATNRGQDSEAFFGQGTRLTVV.